The 21 T cell receptor beta chains given below trace back to one sample, sequenced in a study of T cell responses to AZD1222 COVID-19 vaccine. Measured with immunoSEQ multiplex PCR; TCRdb has only the in-frame clones, and not every one. The repertoire consists of over 85,000 clones, with approximately 92% occurring once and the leading ten covering roughly 13%. Sample: peripheral blood, taken on day 0 of AZD1222 vaccination. Receptor source: an adult in good health.

The chain has TRBV7-9 and TRBJ1-1; D is undetermined. Germline V CDR1 and CDR2: SEHNR, FQNEAQ (reference sequence). CDR3 length: 13 amino acids. Trimming pared 3 bases from V and 0 bases from J, leaving 5 bases between. The CDR3 nucleotides are TGTGCCAGCAGCTTGGGGATGAACACTGAAGCTTTCTTT. As protein: CASSLGMNTEAFF.

The J gene is TRBJ2-7, the V gene TRBV7-2; 11 bases fit TRBD2. CDR1 is SGHTA, CDR2 FQGNSA, per germline. V shed 4 bases, J shed 0 bases, and the junction held 5 bases outside the gene matches. The CDR3 spans 16 residues. The CDR3 protein is CASSSGLAGFSYEQYF. DNA of the CDR3: TGTGCCAGCAGCTCCGGACTAGCGGGTTTCTCCTACGAGCAGTACTTC.

The V and J genes are TRBV19 and TRBJ1-3, with D hard to call. The CDR3 spans 16 residues. Germline V gene data show CDR1 as LNHDA and CDR2 as SQIVND (reference sequence). V gave up 3 bases and J gave up 0 bases, with 12 bases separating them. This chain's CDR3 is CASSIPQVISGNTIYF. The CDR3 nucleotides read TGTGCCAGTAGTATCCCGCAGGTGATCTCTGGAAACACCATATATTTT.

V and J are TRBV15 and TRBJ2-6; the match to TRBD1 covers 8 bases. The length of the CDR3 is 18 residues. The ends lost 1 base at V and 3 bases at J; junction bases unmatched: 8. In germline, CDR1 is LNHNV, CDR2 YYDKDF (reference sequence). The CDR3 sequence: CATSRGGQVLGGANVLTF. DNA for the CDR3: TGTGCCACCAGCAGAGGGGGACAGGTCTTAGGTGGGGCCAACGTCCTGACTTTC. The full variable domain, completed using reference TRBV15 and TRBJ2-6, is DAMVIQNPRYQVTQFGKPVTLSCSQTLNHNVMYWYQQKSSQAPKLLFHYYDKDFNNEADTPDNFQSRRPNTSFCFLDIRSPGLGDTAMYLCATSRGGQVLGGANVLTFGAGSRLTVL.

This clone has just one count. This chain joins TRBV2 and TRBJ1-1; no firm D call. The germline V and J ends were trimmed by 6 bases and 3 bases, with 5 bases remaining between them. Germline loops: CDR1 SNHLY, CDR2 FYNNEI. The CDR3 is 11 amino acids. The CDR3 nucleotides are TGTGCCAGCAGCGAGGACACTGAAGCTTTCTTT. This gives the protein CASSEDTEAFF.

The chain employs TRBV14 and TRBJ2-3; 9 nucleotides align to TRBD2. This CDR3 spans 15 amino acids. CDR1 and CDR2 from the germline V gene are SGHDN and FVKESK. Unmatched junction bases numbered 7, after V lost 6 bases and J lost 3 bases. DNA for the CDR3: TGTGCCAGCAGTCGGGGACTAGCATTTACAGATACGCAGTATTTT. This encodes CASSRGLAFTDTQYF.

This clone was counted a few times. J is TRBJ1-1 and V is TRBV19; D perhaps matches TRBD1 (5 bases). CDR1 is LNHDA and CDR2 is SQIVND in the germline V gene (reference sequence). The V gene lost 9 bases and the J gene lost 4 bases, with 21 bases spanning the gap. This CDR3 contains 15 residues. The CDR3 region is CASGRDSLWGTEAFF. Written as DNA, the CDR3 is TGTGCCAGCGGACGGGACTCCCTATGGGGCACTGAAGCTTTCTTT.

The V call is TRBV4-1, the J call TRBJ2-1, with a possible D match to TRBD2 (7 bases). The CDR3 sequence is 16 residues long. Germline V gene lookup returns CDR1 MGHRA and CDR2 YSYEKL. The V end lost 0 bases, the J end lost 4 bases, and 13 bases lay between the germline ends. The CDR3 DNA is TGCGCCAGCAGCCAAGATAGCGCGGGGGCTTACAATGAGCAGTTCTTC. It is translated as CASSQDSAGAYNEQFF.

The V and J genes are TRBV2 and TRBJ2-5, with TRBD1 matching over 9 bases. J gave up 1 base and V 6 bases, and 3 bases lay outside the gene matches. The length of the CDR3 is 14 residues. The germline V gene encodes CDR1 SNHLY and CDR2 FYNNEI. As DNA, the CDR3 is TGTGCCAGCAGAAACAGGGGGCTCCAAGAGACCCAGTACTTC. This gives the protein CASRNRGLQETQYF. The whole variable domain, remainder taken from reference TRBV2 and TRBJ2-5, is EPEVTQTPSHQVTQMGQEVILRCVPISNHLYFYWYRQILGQKVEFLVSFYNNEISEKSEIFDDQFSVERPDGSNFTLKIRSTKLEDSAMYFCASRNRGLQETQYFGPGTRLLVL.

V is TRBV6-5 and J is TRBJ1-5, with D possibly TRBD1 on 5 matching bases. V lost 2 bases and J 0 bases, leaving 8 bases between the germline ends. The CDR3 is made up of 15 amino acids. Per the germline V gene, CDR1 is MNHEY and CDR2 is SVGAGI. The CDR3 DNA is TGTGCCAGCAGTTACCGGGGGGATAGCAATCAGCCCCAGCATTTT. Translated: CASSYRGDSNQPQHF.

This clone has just one count. As DNA, the CDR3 is TGTGCCAGCAGTCAGAACAACCGGGTTGTGTTCTTC. Its translation: CASSQNNRVVFF. The V and J genes are TRBV3-1 (or the pseudogene TRBV3-2) and TRBJ2-1; D gene uncertain. This CDR3 has 12 residues. V was trimmed by 6 bases and J by 15 bases, leaving 18 bases between them. The germline gives CDR1 LGHDT, CDR2 YNNKEL (reference sequence).

J is TRBJ2-7 and V is TRBV7-2; 7 positions agree with TRBD2. The CDR3 runs 15 residues. After removal of 4 bases from V and 2 bases from J, the junction contained 8 bases not matched to a gene. Per the germline V gene, CDR1 is SGHTA and CDR2 is FQGNSA. The CDR3 is CASSSAGGRAYEQYF. The DNA for the CDR3 is TGTGCCAGCAGCTCTGCGGGTGGGAGGGCCTACGAGCAGTACTTC. Based on the CDR3 plus reference TRBV7-2 and TRBJ2-7, the full variable domain is GAGVSQSPSNKVTEKGKDVELRCDPISGHTALYWYRQSLGQGLEFLIYFQGNSAPDKSGLPSDRFSAERTGGSVSTLTIQRTQQEDSAVYLCASSSAGGRAYEQYFGPGTRLTVT.

The chain uses TRBV27 and TRBJ1-5, with 9 bases identical to TRBD1. This CDR3 region has 16 residues. Losses at the gene ends were 5 bases for V and 9 bases for J; bases not matched to a gene: 14. Germline lookup yields CDR1 MNHEY and CDR2 SMNVEV (reference sequence). The CDR3 nucleotides read TGTGCCAGCAGTCTCCGGGGACAGGGCTTGTACTCGCCCCAGCATTTT. It encodes CASSLRGQGLYSPQHF.

The V call is TRBV7-9, the J call TRBJ1-4; D unresolved. CDR1 is SEHNR, CDR2 FQNEAQ, per germline (reference sequence). The length of the CDR3 is 12 residues. The ends were cut back, 2 bases at V and 7 bases at J, with 5 bases in the middle. The CDR3: CASSLTGEKLFF. The DNA for the CDR3 is TGTGCCAGCAGCTTAACCGGTGAAAAACTGTTTTTT.

This chain links TRBV5-1 with TRBJ1-4; tentative D call: TRBD1 (6 bases). Trimming removed 2 bases from V and 1 base from J, with 9 bases in between. Germline V gives CDR1 SGHRS, CDR2 YFSETQ. The CDR3 is 15 amino acids. The CDR3 DNA reads as TGCGCCAGCAGCTTCCTGACAGGAACTAATGAAAAACTGTTTTTT. Its protein is CASSFLTGTNEKLFF.

The rearrangement links TRBV7-9 to TRBJ1-1; no definite D call. The CDR3 is 14 residues long. Germline-derived CDR1 and CDR2 are SEHNR and FQNEAQ (reference sequence). V was trimmed by 5 bases and J by 7 bases, leaving 17 bases between them. The CDR3 sequence: CASSPYQQDNEAFF. CDR3 in DNA: TGTGCCAGCAGCCCGTACCAGCAGGATAATGAAGCTTTCTTT.

J is TRBJ2-2 and V is TRBV30; D is perhaps TRBD2 (5 bases). Germline-derived CDR1 and CDR2 are GTSNPN and SVGIG (reference sequence). The V end was cut by 0 bases, the J end by 7 bases, with 15 bases between. This CDR3 comprises 15 residues. This CDR3 is CAWSVVGSWGGELFF. CDR3 bases: TGTGCCTGGAGTGTAGTAGGGAGCTGGGGCGGGGAGCTGTTTTTT.

This chain joins TRBV10-1 and TRBJ1-5; D not resolved. This CDR3 contains 14 residues. V gave up 8 bases and J gave up 4 bases, with 15 bases separating them. Germline CDR1 reads WNHNN; CDR2 reads SYGVQD (reference sequence). The CDR3 region is CASPGRPPNQPQHF. CDR3 sequence (DNA): TGCGCCAGCCCAGGACGCCCCCCAAATCAGCCCCAGCATTTT.

V usage is TRBV11-1 and J usage is TRBJ1-3, with D maybe TRBD1 (5 bases). Trimming shortened V by 4 bases and J by 3 bases, and 16 bases separated the two germline ends. The V gene's germline CDR1 is SGHAT and CDR2 FQDESV (reference sequence). This CDR3 spans 16 amino acids. CDR3 sequence: CASSSTEGIRGNTIYF. DNA for the CDR3: TGTGCCAGCAGCTCTACTGAGGGGATTCGTGGAAACACCATATATTTT.

The V call is TRBV15, the J call TRBJ2-7; 9 bases line up with TRBD2. The CDR3 consists of 16 residues. CDR1 and CDR2 (germline): LNHNV, YYDKDF (reference sequence). The trim removed 0 bases at V and 3 bases at J, leaving 6 bases unmatched. The CDR3 loop reads CATSRDQASGVYEQYF. For the CDR3, the DNA is TGTGCCACCAGCAGAGATCAGGCTAGCGGGGTCTACGAGCAGTACTTC.

V and J are TRBV2 and TRBJ1-1; 7 bases map to TRBD1. Germline V lookup: CDR1 SNHLY, CDR2 FYNNEI. The V segment lost 9 bases and the J segment 3 bases; nucleotides outside the gene matches: 4. CDR3 size: 12 residues. CDR3 region: CARGTGDTEAFF. CDR3 sequence (DNA): TGTGCCAGGGGAACAGGGGACACTGAAGCTTTCTTT.